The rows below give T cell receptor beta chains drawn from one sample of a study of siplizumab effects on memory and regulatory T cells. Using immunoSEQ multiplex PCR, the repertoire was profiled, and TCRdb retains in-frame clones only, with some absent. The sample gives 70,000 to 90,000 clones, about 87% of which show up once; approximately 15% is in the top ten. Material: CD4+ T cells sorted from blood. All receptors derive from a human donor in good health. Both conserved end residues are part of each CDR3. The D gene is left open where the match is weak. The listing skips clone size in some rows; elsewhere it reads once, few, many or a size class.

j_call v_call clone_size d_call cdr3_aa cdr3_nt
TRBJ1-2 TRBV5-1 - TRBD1 CASSSGQGGGYTF TGCGCCAGCAGCTCTGGACAGGGAGGCGGCTACACCTTC
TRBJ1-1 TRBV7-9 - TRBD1 CASSRGQGNMNTEAFF TGTGCCAGCAGCCGGGGACAGGGCAACATGAACACTGAAGCTTTCTTT
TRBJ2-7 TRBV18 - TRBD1 CASSPPGQELEQYF TGTGCCAGCTCACCCCCGGGACAGGAGCTCGAGCAGTACTTC
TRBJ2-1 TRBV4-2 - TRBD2 CASSQDSLAGGYNEQFF TGTGCCAGCAGCCAAGATTCCCTAGCGGGAGGGTACAATGAGCAGTTCTTC
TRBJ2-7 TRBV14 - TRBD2 CASSQDLSGSGQYF TGTGCCAGCAGCCAAGATCTCAGCGGGAGCGGGCAGTACTTC
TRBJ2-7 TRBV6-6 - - CASSYSKGEQYF TGTGCCAGCAGTTACTCGAAGGGCGAGCAGTACTTC
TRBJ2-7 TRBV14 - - CASSQVAPPYEQYF TGTGCCAGCAGCCAAGTCGCCCCACCCTACGAGCAGTACTTC
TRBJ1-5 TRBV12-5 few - CASGSGVVSNQPQHF TGTGCTAGTGGGTCGGGAGTCGTGAGCAATCAGCCCCAGCATTTT
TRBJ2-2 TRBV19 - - CASSSPGYANTGELFF TGTGCCAGTAGTAGTCCGGGTTACGCGAACACCGGGGAGCTGTTTTTT
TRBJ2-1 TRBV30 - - CAWRRELYNEQFF TGTGCCTGGAGAAGGGAGTTATACAATGAGCAGTTCTTC
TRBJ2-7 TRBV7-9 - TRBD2 CASSLASGSYEQYF TGTGCCAGCAGCTTAGCTAGCGGGAGTTACGAGCAGTACTTC
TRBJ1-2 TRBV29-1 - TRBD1 CSVEGGTGGPLGYGYTF TGCAGCGTTGAAGGGGGGACAGGGGGCCCCCTTGGCTATGGCTACACCTTC
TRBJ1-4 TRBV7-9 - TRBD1 CASTGQGAANEKLFF TGTGCCAGCACCGGACAGGGGGCGGCTAATGAAAAACTGTTTTTT
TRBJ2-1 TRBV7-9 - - CASSLAGTGAYNEQFF TGTGCCAGCAGCTTAGCAGGGACGGGAGCATACAATGAGCAGTTCTTC
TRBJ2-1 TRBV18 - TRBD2 CASSGSSGVSYNEQFF TGTGCCAGCTCAGGCTCTAGCGGGGTGTCCTACAATGAGCAGTTCTTC
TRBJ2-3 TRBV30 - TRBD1 CAWSRQGVGTQYF TGTGCCTGGAGTAGACAGGGAGTTGGTACGCAGTATTTT
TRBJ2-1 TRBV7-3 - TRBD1 CASSLRQGYNEQFF TGTGCCAGCAGCCTAAGACAGGGGTACAATGAGCAGTTCTTC
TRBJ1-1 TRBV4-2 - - CASSQDLTLGGVNTEAFF TGTGCCAGCAGCCAAGACCTTACTCTCGGGGGGGTCAACACTGAAGCTTTCTTT
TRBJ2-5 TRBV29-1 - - CSGRTGRLSVETQYF TGCAGCGGCCGAACAGGGCGATTATCGGTAGAGACCCAGTACTTC
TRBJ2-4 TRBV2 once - CASSFDPKNIQYF TGTGCCAGCAGTTTCGACCCCAAAAACATTCAGTACTTC
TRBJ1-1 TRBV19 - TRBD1 CASSRGPGGMNTEAFF TGTGCCAGTAGTAGGGGGCCAGGGGGCATGAACACTGAAGCTTTCTTT
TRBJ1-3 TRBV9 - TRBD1 CASSVGTGNTIYF TGTGCCAGCAGCGTAGGGACAGGGAACACCATATATTTT
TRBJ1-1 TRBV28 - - CASSLSWAEAFF TGTGCCAGCAGTTTATCTTGGGCTGAAGCTTTCTTT
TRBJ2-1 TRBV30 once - CAWTEGSVEQFF TGTGCCTGGACTGAAGGGAGCGTTGAGCAGTTCTTC
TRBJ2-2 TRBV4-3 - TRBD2 CASSQRLAGNTGELFF TGCGCCAGCAGCCAACGACTAGCGGGAAACACCGGGGAGCTGTTTTTT
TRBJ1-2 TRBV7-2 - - CASSFKEINGYTF TGTGCCAGCAGCTTTAAGGAGATTAATGGCTACACCTTC
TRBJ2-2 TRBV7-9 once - CASSLGTGELFF TGTGCCAGCAGCTTAGGCACCGGGGAGCTGTTTTTT
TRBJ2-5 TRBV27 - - CASSIQGSQETQYF TGTGCCAGCAGTATACAGGGTTCCCAAGAGACCCAGTACTTC
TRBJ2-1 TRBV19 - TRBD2 CASSSSGRKYNEQFF TGTGCCAGTAGTAGCAGCGGGAGGAAATACAATGAGCAGTTCTTC
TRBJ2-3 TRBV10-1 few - CASSRDSRTDTQYF TGCGCCAGCAGTAGAGACAGCCGCACAGATACGCAGTATTTT
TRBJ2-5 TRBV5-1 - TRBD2 CASSSGLVGGETQYF TGCGCCAGCAGCTCTGGACTAGTCGGGGGGGAGACCCAGTACTTC
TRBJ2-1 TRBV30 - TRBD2 CAWSVAGVLGYEQFF TGTGCCTGGAGCGTAGCGGGAGTCCTGGGTTATGAGCAGTTCTTC
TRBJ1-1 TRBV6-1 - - CASSEPGRAEAFF TGTGCCAGCAGTGAACCCGGGAGGGCTGAAGCTTTCTTT
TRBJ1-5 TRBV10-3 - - CAISDSNNQPQHF TGTGCCATCAGTGACAGCAACAATCAGCCCCAGCATTTT
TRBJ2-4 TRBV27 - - CASSTRRGTIAKNIQYF TGTGCCAGCAGTACTCGGAGGGGAACGATAGCCAAAAACATTCAGTACTTC
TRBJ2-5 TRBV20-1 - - CSARQETQYF TGCAGTGCTAGGCAAGAGACCCAGTACTTC
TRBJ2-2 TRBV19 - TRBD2 CAIQGLAGSGELFF TGTGCCATCCAAGGACTAGCGGGATCCGGGGAGCTGTTTTTT
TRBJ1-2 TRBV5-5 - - CASSFSGEGYGYTF TGTGCCAGCAGCTTTTCGGGGGAGGGCTATGGCTACACCTTC
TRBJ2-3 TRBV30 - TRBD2 CAWSVSSGRTDTQYF TGTGCCTGGAGTGTTTCTAGCGGGAGAACAGATACGCAGTATTTT
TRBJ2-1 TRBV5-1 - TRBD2 CASSLEPSGRRNEQFF TGCGCCAGCAGCTTGGAGCCTAGCGGGAGGCGGAATGAGCAGTTCTTC
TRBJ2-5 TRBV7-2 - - CASSSGRGGVETQYF TGTGCCAGCAGCTCAGGCCGGGGTGGGGTAGAGACCCAGTACTTC